This TCR beta chain appears in the sequencing data of a study of cytomegalovirus exposure and HLA in healthy donors. General observations from the study: Later analysis identified 16,000 or so TCR beta sequences associated with HLA alleles, using a false discovery rate threshold of 0.05. Judged likely to be a sequencing artifact was a cluster of highly shared sequence variants. The study listed 164 cytomegalovirus-associated TCR beta chains.

Comments on this clone: Its antigen is unknown.

The PCR used 60 Vbeta and 13 Jbeta primers. Assay: immunoSEQ multiplex PCR; the TCRdb copy retains only in-frame clones and omits some. Here the sample spans fewer than 250,000 clones, approximately 75% being singletons. CDR1 SGHNT and CDR2 YYREEE come from the germline V gene (reference sequence). There are 18 residues in the CDR3. Trimming pared 4 bases from V and 2 bases from J, leaving 24 bases between. The sequencing input was PBMCs. This TCR derives from a man aged 30-40 years in good health and CMV-seropositive. The rearrangement joins TRBV5-4 to TRBJ1-1; perhaps TRBD1 as D (5 bases). The CDR3 DNA reads TGTGCCAGCAGCCCCCCTGGAGGGGCCGCAGCGGTAAACACTGAAGCTTTCTTT. Its protein product is CASSPPGGAAAVNTEAFF. The whole variable domain, filled in from reference TRBV5-4 and TRBJ1-1, reads ETGVTQSPTHLIKTRGQQVTLRCSSQSGHNTVSWYQQALGQGPQFIFQYYREEENGRGNFPPRFSGLQFPNYSSELNVNALELDDSALYLCASSPPGGAAAVNTEAFFGQGTRLTVV.